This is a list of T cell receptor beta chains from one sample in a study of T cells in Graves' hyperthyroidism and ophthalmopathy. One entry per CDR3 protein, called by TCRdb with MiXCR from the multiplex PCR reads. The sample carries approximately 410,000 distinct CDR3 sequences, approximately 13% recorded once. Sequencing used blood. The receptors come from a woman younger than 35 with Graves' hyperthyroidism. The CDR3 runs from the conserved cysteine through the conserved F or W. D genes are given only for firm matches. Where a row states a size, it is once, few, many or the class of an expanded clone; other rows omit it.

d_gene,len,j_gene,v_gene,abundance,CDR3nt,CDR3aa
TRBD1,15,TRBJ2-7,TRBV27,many,TGTGCCAGCAGTTTAGTGGGACAGGGGGTCTACGAGCAGTACTTC,CASSLVGQGVYEQYF
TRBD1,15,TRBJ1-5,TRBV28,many,TGTGCCAGCAGATCCCCCGGGACAGTCAATCAGCCCCAGCATTTT,CASRSPGTVNQPQHF
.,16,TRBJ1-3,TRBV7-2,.,TGTGCCAGCAGCCCCCCGGGGGACTTCTCTGGAAACACCATATATTTT,CASSPPGDFSGNTIYF
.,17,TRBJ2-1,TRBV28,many,TGTGCCAGCAGTTTAATGCTGGACAGCAGCTCCTACAATGAGCAGTTCTTC,CASSLMLDSSSYNEQFF
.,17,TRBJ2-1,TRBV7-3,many,TGTGCCAGCAGCTCGGGACACCGGCGATCCTCCTACAATGAGCAGTTCTTC,CASSSGHRRSSYNEQFF
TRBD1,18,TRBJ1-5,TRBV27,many,TGTGCCAGCAGTATCGGGACAGGGGGCACGAGGGGCAATCAGCCCCAGCATTTT,CASSIGTGGTRGNQPQHF
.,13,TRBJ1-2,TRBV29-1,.,TGCAGCGTTGAATCTCTTGGCGTCTATGGCTACACCTTC,CSVESLGVYGYTF
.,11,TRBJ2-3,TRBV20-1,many,TGCTCGGGATTACACACAGATACGCAGTATTTT,CSGLHTDTQYF
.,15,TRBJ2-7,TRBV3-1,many,TGTGCCAGCAGCCAAGATCAAGGTAGCGTCTACGAGCAGTACTTC,CASSQDQGSVYEQYF
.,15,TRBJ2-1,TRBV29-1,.,TGCAGCGTGGCCCCCGGACAATCCCTTTACAATGAGCAGTTCTTC,CSVAPGQSLYNEQFF
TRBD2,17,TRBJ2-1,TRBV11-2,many,TGTGCCAGCAGCGCTCGCCCCCTAGCGGGAGGGGACAATGAGCAGTTCTTC,CASSARPLAGGDNEQFF
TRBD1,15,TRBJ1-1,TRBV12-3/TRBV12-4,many,TGTGCCAGCAGGAAAAGCACAGGGGGTTACACTGAAGCTTTCTTT,CASRKSTGGYTEAFF
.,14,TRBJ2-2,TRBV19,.,TGTGCCAGTAGCCTACTAGGGAACACCGGGGAGCTGTTTTTT,CASSLLGNTGELFF
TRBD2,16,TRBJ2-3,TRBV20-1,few,TGCAGTGCTAGAGGGGGACTAGCGGGGCGAATAGATACGCAGTATTTT,CSARGGLAGRIDTQYF